A selection of T cell receptor beta chains follows, all from one sample in a study of siplizumab effects on memory and regulatory T cells. Profiled with immunoSEQ multiplex PCR; TCRdb holds only in-frame clones, not every one. The table records under 95,000 clones, 94% of them present only once. Sequencing used non-Treg CD4+ T cells sorted from blood. These receptor sequences come from a human donor in good health. Both conserved end residues are part of each CDR3. The order of the fields is V gene, J gene, CDR3 protein.

v_gene: TRBV27
j_gene: TRBJ1-2
CDR3aa: CASSFRQGDGYTF

v_gene: TRBV20-1
j_gene: TRBJ1-2
CDR3aa: CSALQGGYTF

v_gene: TRBV5-1
j_gene: TRBJ2-7
CDR3aa: CASSGIKTGGKAYEQYF

v_gene: TRBV30
j_gene: TRBJ2-7
CDR3aa: CAWSLKYEQYF

v_gene: TRBV6-5
j_gene: TRBJ1-5
CDR3aa: CASSSYSGGQPQHF

v_gene: TRBV29-1
j_gene: TRBJ1-1
CDR3aa: CSASRQRNTEAFF

v_gene: TRBV25-1
j_gene: TRBJ1-6
CDR3aa: CASSHRELDSPLHF

v_gene: TRBV6-1
j_gene: TRBJ2-1
CDR3aa: CASSEIGKDEQFF

v_gene: TRBV7-9
j_gene: TRBJ2-7
CDR3aa: CASSSTGTSGTEQYF

v_gene: TRBV10-3
j_gene: TRBJ1-5
CDR3aa: CATRGPNQPQHF

v_gene: TRBV5-1
j_gene: TRBJ1-2
CDR3aa: CASSLDGRNYGYTF

v_gene: TRBV6-6
j_gene: TRBJ2-7
CDR3aa: CASSYSTLGNEQYF

v_gene: TRBV14
j_gene: TRBJ1-6
CDR3aa: CASSYRTGYNSPLHF

v_gene: TRBV5-8
j_gene: TRBJ1-1
CDR3aa: CASSSNPGLLGTEAFF

v_gene: TRBV5-1
j_gene: TRBJ2-7
CDR3aa: CASSPGTSATYEQYF

v_gene: TRBV5-4
j_gene: TRBJ1-1
CDR3aa: CASSSTGENTEAFF

v_gene: TRBV18
j_gene: TRBJ1-2
CDR3aa: CASSLTRQASNYGYTF

v_gene: TRBV19
j_gene: TRBJ1-5
CDR3aa: CASSTSGTGVQPQHF

v_gene: TRBV7-2
j_gene: TRBJ2-7
CDR3aa: CASSLFGTSGSIGGDEQYF

v_gene: TRBV5-4
j_gene: TRBJ2-2
CDR3aa: CASSLRQGIAGELFF

v_gene: TRBV5-4
j_gene: TRBJ1-3
CDR3aa: CASSHPPSGNTIYF

v_gene: TRBV18
j_gene: TRBJ1-6
CDR3aa: CASSPTGGTEPLHF

v_gene: TRBV7-7
j_gene: TRBJ2-7
CDR3aa: CASSVGQTNEQYF